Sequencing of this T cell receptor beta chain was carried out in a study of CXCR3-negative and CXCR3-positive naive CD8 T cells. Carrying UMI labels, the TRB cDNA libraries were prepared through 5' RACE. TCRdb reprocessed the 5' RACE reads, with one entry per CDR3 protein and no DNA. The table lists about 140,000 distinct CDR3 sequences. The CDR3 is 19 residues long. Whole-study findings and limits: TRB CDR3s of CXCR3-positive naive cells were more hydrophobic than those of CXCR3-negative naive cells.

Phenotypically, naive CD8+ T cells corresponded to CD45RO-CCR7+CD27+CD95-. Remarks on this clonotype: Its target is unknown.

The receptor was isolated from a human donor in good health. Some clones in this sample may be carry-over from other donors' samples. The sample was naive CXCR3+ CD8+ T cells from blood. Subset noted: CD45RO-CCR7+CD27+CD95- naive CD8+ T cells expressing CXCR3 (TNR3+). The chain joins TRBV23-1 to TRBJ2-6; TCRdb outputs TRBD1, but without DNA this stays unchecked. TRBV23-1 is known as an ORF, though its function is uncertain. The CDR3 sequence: CASIPGLQVKFTGANVLTF.